This TCR beta chain stems from a study of blood T cells in healthy people across ages. A minimum of 7 million PBMCs was isolated per sample. Sample-barcoded 5' priming and a J-beta primer mix drove a second PCR of roughly 7 to 11 cycles. Every sample produced at least 2.5 million CDR3-containing paired-end reads. Using its own MiXCR run on the 5' RACE reads, TCRdb lists one record per CDR3 protein. Altogether 760,000 or so distinct CDR3 sequences are present, 20% to 25% being singletons, with the ten largest covering 9.4%. Trimming took off 1 base at V and 1 base at J, with 11 bases between the two ends. The CDR3 runs 15 residues. These same records also appear under a second study, on T cells of mothers and their children. That study adds: A few healthy Caucasian mothers and their six children were the donors.

The V and J genes are TRBV12-3 or TRBV12-4 and TRBJ2-7; D unclear. The TCR comes from a boy younger than 18 in good health. Sequencing used blood. The CDR3 region is CASSLEAVSSYEQYF. The DNA of the CDR3 is TGTGCCAGCAGTTTAGAGGCGGTGTCTTCCTACGAGCAGTACTTC.